This TCR beta chain originates from a study of T cell repertoires in ileal Crohn's disease. Study-wide background: About half of patients got postoperative therapy: under twelve thiopurines, under 20 anti-TNF. The M6 sample came from neoterminal ileum during colonoscopy after surgery. Findings of the study overall: Clonal expansions were more frequent in active smokers than non-smokers at surgery. Compared with CD4 T cells, sorted CD8 cells carried more expanded clones.

Germline V gene sequence: CDR1 MNHEY, CDR2 SVGAGI. The J segment lost 2 bases and the V segment lost 3 bases, leaving 7 bases of the junction unmatched. The CDR3 totals 15 residues. Time point specified: neoterminal ileum biopsy at postoperative endoscopy, about 6 months after surgery. Only in-frame clones appear in the TCRdb table, and some are missing; sequencing was by immunoSEQ multiplex PCR. The sample holds more than 50,000 clones, 85% to 90% seen once. As concerns this clone: Its target is unknown.

V is TRBV6-5 and J is TRBJ2-7, with 7 bases lining up with TRBD1. The source of this sequence is an adult with Crohn's disease. Sequencing was carried out using ileal tissue. The CDR3 reads CASSYDRERTYEQYF. CDR3 nucleotide sequence: TGTGCCAGCAGTTATGACAGGGAGCGCACCTACGAGCAGTACTTC.